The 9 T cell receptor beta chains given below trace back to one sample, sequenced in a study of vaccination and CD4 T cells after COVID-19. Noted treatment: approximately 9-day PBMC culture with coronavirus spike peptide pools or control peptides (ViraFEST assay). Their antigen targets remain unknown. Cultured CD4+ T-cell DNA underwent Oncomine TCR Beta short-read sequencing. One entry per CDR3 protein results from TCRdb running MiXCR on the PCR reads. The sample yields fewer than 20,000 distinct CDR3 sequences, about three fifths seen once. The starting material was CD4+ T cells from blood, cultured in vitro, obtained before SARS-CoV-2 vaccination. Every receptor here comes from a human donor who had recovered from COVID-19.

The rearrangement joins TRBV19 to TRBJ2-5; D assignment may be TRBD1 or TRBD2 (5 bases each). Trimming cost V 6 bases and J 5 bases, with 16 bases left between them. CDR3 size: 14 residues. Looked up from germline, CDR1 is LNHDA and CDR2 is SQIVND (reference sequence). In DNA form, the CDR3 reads TGTGCCAGTAGCAGGTCCCGGGGCGTGGAGACCCAGTACTTC. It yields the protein CASSRSRGVETQYF.

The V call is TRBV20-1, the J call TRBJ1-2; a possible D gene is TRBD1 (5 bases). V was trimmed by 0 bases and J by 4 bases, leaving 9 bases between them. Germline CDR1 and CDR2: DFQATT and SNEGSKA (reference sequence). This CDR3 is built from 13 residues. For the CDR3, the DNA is TGCAGTGCTAGAGAGGGGGGGGTCTATGGCTACACCTTC. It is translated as CSAREGGVYGYTF.

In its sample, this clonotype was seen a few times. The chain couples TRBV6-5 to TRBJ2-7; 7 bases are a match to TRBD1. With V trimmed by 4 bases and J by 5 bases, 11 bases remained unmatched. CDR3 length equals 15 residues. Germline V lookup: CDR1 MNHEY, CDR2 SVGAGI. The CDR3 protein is CASSSPNRGTDEQYF. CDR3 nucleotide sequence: TGTGCCAGCAGTTCCCCGAACAGGGGAACCGACGAGCAGTACTTC.

CDR3 coding DNA: TGTGCCAGCAGGACTAGCGGGATAACAGATACGCAGTATTTT. This encodes CASRTSGITDTQYF. The rearrangement joins TRBV2 to TRBJ2-3; 11 nucleotides agree with TRBD2. The CDR3 sequence is 14 residues long. Germline CDR1 reads SNHLY; CDR2 reads FYNNEI. V lost 6 bases to trimming and J lost 3 bases; unmatched junction nucleotides: 2.

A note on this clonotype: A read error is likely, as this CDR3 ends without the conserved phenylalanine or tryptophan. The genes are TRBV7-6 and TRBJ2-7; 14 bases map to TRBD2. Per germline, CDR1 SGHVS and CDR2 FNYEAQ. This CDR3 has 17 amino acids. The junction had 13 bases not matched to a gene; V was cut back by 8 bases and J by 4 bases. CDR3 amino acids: CASGNPGTSGSWYEQYS. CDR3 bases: TGTGCCAGCGGCAACCCCGGGACTAGCGGGAGTTGGTACGAGCAGTACTCC.

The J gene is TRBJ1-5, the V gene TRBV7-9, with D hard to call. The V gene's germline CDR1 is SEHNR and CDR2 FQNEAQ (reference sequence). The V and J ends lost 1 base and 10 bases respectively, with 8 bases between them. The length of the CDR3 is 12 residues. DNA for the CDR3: TGTGCCAGCAGCTTAGATCCGGGTCCCCAGCATTTT. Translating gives CASSLDPGPQHF. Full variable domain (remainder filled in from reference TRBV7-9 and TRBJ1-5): DTGVSQNPRHKITKRGQNVTFRCDPISEHNRLYWYRQTLGQGPEFLTYFQNEAQLEKSRLLSDRFSAERPKGSFSTLEIQRTEQGDSAMYLCASSLDPGPQHFGDGTRLSIL.

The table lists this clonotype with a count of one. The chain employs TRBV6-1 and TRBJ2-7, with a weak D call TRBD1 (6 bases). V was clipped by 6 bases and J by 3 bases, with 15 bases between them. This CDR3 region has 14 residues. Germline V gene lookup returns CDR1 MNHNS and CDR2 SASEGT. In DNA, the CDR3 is TGTGCCAGCAGCCGAGGTGACAGGAACTACGAGCAGTACTTC. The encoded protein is CASSRGDRNYEQYF.

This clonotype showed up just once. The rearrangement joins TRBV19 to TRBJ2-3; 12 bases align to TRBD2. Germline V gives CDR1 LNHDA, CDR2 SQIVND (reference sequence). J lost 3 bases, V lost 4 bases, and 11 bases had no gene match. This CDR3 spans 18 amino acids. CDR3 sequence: CASSKTSGSPSSTDTQYF. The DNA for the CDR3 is TGTGCCAGTAGTAAGACTAGCGGGAGTCCCTCTAGTACAGATACGCAGTATTTT. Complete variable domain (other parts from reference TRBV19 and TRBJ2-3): DGGITQSPKYLFRKEGQNVTLSCEQNLNHDAMYWYRQDPGQGLRLIYYSQIVNDFQKGDIAEGYSVSREKKESFPLTVTSAQKNPTAFYLCASSKTSGSPSSTDTQYFGPGTRLTVL.

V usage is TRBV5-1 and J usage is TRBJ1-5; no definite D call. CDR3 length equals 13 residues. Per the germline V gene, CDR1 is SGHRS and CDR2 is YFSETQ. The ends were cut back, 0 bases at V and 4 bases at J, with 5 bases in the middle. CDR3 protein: CASSLDTNQPQHF. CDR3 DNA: TGCGCCAGCAGCTTGGACACTAATCAGCCCCAGCATTTT.